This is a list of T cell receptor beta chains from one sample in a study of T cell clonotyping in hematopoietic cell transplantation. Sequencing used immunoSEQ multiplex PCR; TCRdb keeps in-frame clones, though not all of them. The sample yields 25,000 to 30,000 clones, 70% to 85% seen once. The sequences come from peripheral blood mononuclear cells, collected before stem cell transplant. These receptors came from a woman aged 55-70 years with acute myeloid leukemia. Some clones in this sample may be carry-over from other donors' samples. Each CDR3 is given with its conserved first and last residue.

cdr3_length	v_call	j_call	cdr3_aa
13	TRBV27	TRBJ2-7	CASSLGADYEQYF
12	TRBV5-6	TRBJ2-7	CASSRIEAEQYF
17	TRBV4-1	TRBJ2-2	CASSRAHGGRGTGELFF
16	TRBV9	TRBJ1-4	CASSVEGAPRGEKLFF
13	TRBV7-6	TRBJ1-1	CASSHGQYTEAFF
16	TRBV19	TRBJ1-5	CASSARDGPGNQPQHF
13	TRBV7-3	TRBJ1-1	CASSLTGYTEAFF
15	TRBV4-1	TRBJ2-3	CASSRTSGSTDTQYF
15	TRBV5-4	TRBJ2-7	CASSRGTSGHYEQYF
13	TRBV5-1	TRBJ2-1	CASFWTGGNEQFF
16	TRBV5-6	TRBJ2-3	CASSPLKSGGAPTQYF
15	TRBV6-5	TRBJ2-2	CASSYGTDNTGELFF
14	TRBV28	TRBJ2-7	CASSQGQGPYEQYF
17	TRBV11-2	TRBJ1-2	CASSLALSGQGSYGYTF
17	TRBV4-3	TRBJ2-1	CASSQLNTLTLYNEQFF
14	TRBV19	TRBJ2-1	CASSILAGGNEQFF
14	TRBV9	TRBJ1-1	CASSASLGNTEAFF
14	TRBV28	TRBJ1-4	CASSHRDSNEKLFF
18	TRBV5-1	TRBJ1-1	CASSLSLQGASGGTEAFF
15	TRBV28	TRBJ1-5	CASSTPTGSNQPQHF
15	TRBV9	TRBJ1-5	CASSVGAENNQPQHF
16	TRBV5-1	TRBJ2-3	CASSNAGGRGTDTQYF
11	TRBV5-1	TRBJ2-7	CASRAEGEQYF
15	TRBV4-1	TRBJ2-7	CASSQIGQGASEQYF
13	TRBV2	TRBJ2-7	CATPRLGTREQYF
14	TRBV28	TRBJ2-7	CASSLAGQGYEQYF
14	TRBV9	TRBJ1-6	CASSQGQGNSPLHF
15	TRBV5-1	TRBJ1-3	CASSSGTTYGNTIYF
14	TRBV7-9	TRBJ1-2	CASNTPLGPYGYTF
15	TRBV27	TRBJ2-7	CASSPRDRGLYEQYF
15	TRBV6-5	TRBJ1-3	CASSLTGGSGNTIYF
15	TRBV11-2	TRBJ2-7	CASSPGLRGTYEQYF
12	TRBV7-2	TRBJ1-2	CASSSVNYGYTF
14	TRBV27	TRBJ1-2	CASSLGGFPYGYTF
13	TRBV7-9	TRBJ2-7	CASSLGSVYEQYF
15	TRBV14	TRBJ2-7	CASSPGVEGFHEQYF
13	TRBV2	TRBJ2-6	CANGRSGANVLTF
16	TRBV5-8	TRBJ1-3	CASSLDGTSSGNTIYF
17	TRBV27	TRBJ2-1	CASSLFLGGSSYNEQFF
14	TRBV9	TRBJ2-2	CASSVPDNTGELFF
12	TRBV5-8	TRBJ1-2	CASRLGDYGYTF
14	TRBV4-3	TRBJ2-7	CASSQDVGGYEQYF
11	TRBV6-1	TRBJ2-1	CASSPVNEQFF
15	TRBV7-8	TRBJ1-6	CASSSGSSYNSPLHF
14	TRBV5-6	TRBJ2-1	CASSTGQYYNEQFF
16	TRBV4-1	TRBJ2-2	CASSPRGVPGTGELFF
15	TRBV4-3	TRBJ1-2	CASGEDRDANYGYTF
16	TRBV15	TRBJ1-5	CATSREGAQYNQPQHF
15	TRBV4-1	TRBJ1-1	CASSQHGGLNTEAFF
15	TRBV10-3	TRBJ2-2	CAISGASGSTGELFF